The 24 T cell receptor beta chains listed next were all sequenced from one sample in a study of CD8 T cells in Susac syndrome. About 0.5 to 1 ug RNA was reverse transcribed with random hexamers. MiXCR, applied by TCRdb to the immunoSEQ multiplex PCR reads, yields one record per CDR3 protein. The sample contains more than 100,000 distinct CDR3 sequences, nearly 95% of which appear only once. The sample consisted of CD4+ T cells from PBMCs. Source of these receptors: a human donor in good health.

This chain connects TRBV7-8 to TRBJ1-2; D possibly corresponds to TRBD1 (6 bases). With 5 bases removed from V and 3 bases from J, the gap between germline ends came to 13 bases. The CDR3 totals 14 residues. Germline V gives CDR1 SGHVS, CDR2 FQNEAQ. The CDR3 sequence is CASSLLGADYGYTF. The CDR3 region has the DNA TGTGCCAGCAGCCTACTGGGGGCCGACTATGGCTACACCTTC.

This chain joins TRBV4-2 and TRBJ1-2; D remains unclear. The CDR3 is 12 amino acids. Trimming removed 0 bases at V and 3 bases at J, with 2 bases between. Germline CDR1 reads LGHNA; CDR2 reads YNFKEQ. As DNA, the CDR3 is TGTGCCAGCAGCCAAGAGGACTATGGCTACACCTTC. The encoded protein is CASSQEDYGYTF.

The gene calls are TRBV7-9 and TRBJ2-4; 7 positions agree with TRBD1. The CDR3 extends over 16 amino acids. V shed 3 bases and J 0 bases; nucleotides not matched to a gene: 5. Germline V lookup: CDR1 SEHNR, CDR2 FQNEAQ (reference sequence). CDR3: CASSFLQGLAKNIQYF. CDR3 DNA sequence: TGTGCCAGCAGCTTTCTACAGGGGCTAGCCAAAAACATTCAGTACTTC.

This clonotype has just a few counts. This chain joins TRBV19 and TRBJ2-6; 8 bases fit TRBD1. From germline, CDR1 is LNHDA and CDR2 SQIVND (reference sequence). The CDR3 extends over 13 amino acids. J was trimmed by 10 bases and V by 7 bases; bases with no gene match: 6. The CDR3, as DNA: TGTGCCAGTAAAGTTACAGGGGGGAACGTCCTGACTTTC. Amino acid sequence: CASKVTGGNVLTF.

The V and J genes are TRBV6-6 and TRBJ2-2; the D is unclear. The CDR3 consists of 15 residues. The germline V and J ends were trimmed by 5 bases and 2 bases, with 12 bases remaining between them. Per germline, CDR1 MNHNY and CDR2 SVGAGI (reference sequence). The DNA for the CDR3 is TGTGCCAGCAGTCTGACTTCCCCAAACACCGGGGAGCTGTTTTTT. This gives the protein CASSLTSPNTGELFF.

The chain combines TRBV7-2 with TRBJ2-2, with D perhaps matching TRBD1 or TRBD2 (5 bases each). CDR3 length: 16 amino acids. CDR1 is SGHTA and CDR2 is FQGNSA in the germline V gene. V gave up 1 base and J gave up 7 bases, with 16 bases separating them. The CDR3 region is CASSLVRGRQSGELFF. CDR3 DNA: TGTGCCAGCAGCTTAGTTCGGGGCCGCCAAAGCGGGGAGCTGTTTTTT.

The chain joins TRBV2 to TRBJ2-7, with 7 bases that match TRBD2. Germline values: CDR1 SNHLY, CDR2 FYNNEI. Trimming at V came to 7 bases and at J to 5 bases, leaving 8 bases not matched to a gene. The CDR3 runs to 13 residues. CDR3 residues: CASTLREINEQYF. In nucleotides, the CDR3 is TGTGCCAGCACTTTGCGGGAGATTAACGAGCAGTACTTC.

The rearrangement uses TRBV6-5 and TRBJ1-4; D is uncertain. There are 13 residues in the CDR3. Trimming took off 2 bases at V and 4 bases at J, with 5 bases between the two ends. CDR1 is MNHEY and CDR2 is SVGAGI in the germline V gene. The chain's CDR3 is CASSYEFNEKLFF. The CDR3 DNA reads TGTGCCAGCAGTTACGAATTTAATGAAAAACTGTTTTTT.

DNA for the CDR3: TGTGCCAGCAGCCAAACTAGCGGACCGTACAATGAGCAGTTCTTC. Translated: CASSQTSGPYNEQFF. The genes are TRBV3-1 and TRBJ2-1; 8 bases map to TRBD2. Germline V CDR1 and CDR2: LGHDT, YNNKEL (reference sequence). The V and J ends lost 2 bases and 4 bases, in that order; junction bases with no gene match: 4. The CDR3 extends over 15 amino acids.

In this sample, this clonotype turned up once. The chain recombines TRBV6-4 with TRBJ1-5; D not resolved. The ends were cut back, 6 bases at V and 6 bases at J, with 9 bases in the middle. This CDR3 spans 12 amino acids. Germline V gene data show CDR1 as MRHNA and CDR2 as SNTAGT. The CDR3 loop reads CASRFGRQPQHF. CDR3 in DNA: TGTGCCAGCAGGTTTGGGCGTCAGCCCCAGCATTTT.

V gene TRBV6-6 combines with J gene TRBJ1-5; weak D call: TRBD1 (6 bases). Germline V gene lookup returns CDR1 MNHNY and CDR2 SVGAGI (reference sequence). V dropped 7 bases and J dropped 3 bases, with 16 bases sitting between them. The CDR3 spans 15 residues. CDR3 nucleotide sequence: TGTGCCAGCACACAGGGCCCGGAGACCAATCAGCCCCAGCATTTT. It specifies CASTQGPETNQPQHF.

The J gene is TRBJ2-5, the V gene TRBV18, with a possible D match to TRBD2 (6 bases). Per the germline V gene, CDR1 is KGHSH and CDR2 is LQKENI. This CDR3 region has 14 residues. The V and J ends lost 2 bases and 0 bases respectively, with 7 bases between them. In nucleotides, the CDR3 is TGTGCCAGCTCACCAGGCGGGAACCAAGAGACCCAGTACTTC. This sequence encodes CASSPGGNQETQYF.

The J gene is TRBJ2-5, the V gene TRBV5-1; D not resolved. Looked up from germline, CDR1 is SGHRS and CDR2 is YFSETQ. Trimming removed 4 bases from V and 7 bases from J, with 11 bases in between. The CDR3 loop spans 12 amino acids. The CDR3 DNA sequence: TGCGCCAGCAGCCCCGGCACCTTGACCCAGTACTTC. This gives the protein CASSPGTLTQYF.

The chain is built from TRBV7-2 and TRBJ2-7, with D tentatively TRBD1 (5 bases). The germline CDR1 and CDR2 sequences are SGHTA and FQGNSA. V was trimmed by 6 bases and J by 5 bases, leaving 20 bases between them. CDR3 length equals 15 residues. The CDR3 coding sequence is TGTGCCAGCAGGTCCCAGGGATTCCCTGGGAACGAGCAGTACTTC. This encodes CASRSQGFPGNEQYF.

The chain links TRBV3-1 to TRBJ2-7; TRBD1 matches at 10 bases. The CDR3 covers 16 residues. The germline V gene has CDR1 LGHDT and CDR2 YNNKEL (reference sequence). V gave up 6 bases and J gave up 3 bases; unmatched junction bases: 11. The CDR3 region has the DNA TGTGCCAGCAGTCCCCCGGGACAGGGGATCTTCTACGAGCAGTACTTC. Its translation is CASSPPGQGIFYEQYF.

This clonotype has just a few counts. The V gene is TRBV18, the J gene TRBJ2-5; D is unclear. Deletions cut 6 bases from V and 1 base from J, with 6 bases between. The CDR3 extends over 12 amino acids. CDR1 and CDR2 (germline): KGHSH, LQKENI. In DNA, the CDR3 is TGTGCCAGCTCGCCCAGCCAAGAGACCCAGTACTTC. It is translated as CASSPSQETQYF.

The chain couples TRBV20-1 to TRBJ2-7; D perhaps matches TRBD1 (6 bases). The V and J ends lost 6 bases and 2 bases respectively, with 14 bases between them. From germline, CDR1 is DFQATT and CDR2 SNEGSKA (reference sequence). The CDR3 length is 13 residues. CDR3: CSAIRGSTYEQYF. The CDR3 region has the DNA TGCAGTGCCATCAGGGGATCCACCTACGAGCAGTACTTC.

The J gene is TRBJ2-3, the V gene TRBV20-1; D unresolved. Germline CDR1 and CDR2: DFQATT and SNEGSKA (reference sequence). V was shortened by 4 bases and J by 0 bases, with 14 bases between the two germline ends. The CDR3 loop spans 15 amino acids. The CDR3 DNA sequence: TGCAGTGCTACCGTGTCAGCCCTTAGCACAGATACGCAGTATTTT. Translation: CSATVSALSTDTQYF.

J is TRBJ1-5 and V is TRBV7-9; 10 bases are a match to TRBD1. The CDR3 extends over 15 amino acids. Germline V gene data show CDR1 as SEHNR and CDR2 as FQNEAQ (reference sequence). J was trimmed by 5 bases and V by 4 bases; bases with no gene match: 5. The DNA of the CDR3 is TGTGCCAGCAGCTCCTGGACAGGGGGAGATCAGCCCCAGCATTTT. Translation gives CASSSWTGGDQPQHF.

The count of this clonotype is one. The genes are TRBV7-9 and TRBJ2-2, with unresolved D. Germline V gives CDR1 SEHNR, CDR2 FQNEAQ (reference sequence). Deletions cut 3 bases from V and 0 bases from J, with 8 bases between. CDR3 size: 15 residues. In nucleotides, the CDR3 is TGTGCCAGCAGCTTTACCGACTCGAACACCGGGGAGCTGTTTTTT. This encodes CASSFTDSNTGELFF.

This clonotype was picked up one time. CDR3 coding DNA: TGTGCCAGCAGTTTAGCGCCTAAGAGACAGATTGATGGCTACACCTTC. This codes for CASSLAPKRQIDGYTF. This rearrangement joins TRBV12-3 or TRBV12-4 to TRBJ1-2; D is possibly TRBD1 (5 bases). The CDR3 runs to 16 residues. V dropped 0 bases and J dropped 6 bases, with 17 bases sitting between them.

This clonotype was picked up one time. V usage is TRBV12-3 or TRBV12-4 and J usage is TRBJ2-1, with 9 bases that match TRBD2. CDR3 length: 15 amino acids. V lost 10 bases and J lost 1; bases outside the gene matches: 8. In DNA, the CDR3 is TGTGCCACCACCCTGGCGGGAGGGTCCTACAATGAGCAGTTCTTC. Translation: CATTLAGGSYNEQFF.

The chain combines TRBV29-1 with TRBJ2-5, with D possibly being TRBD1 (6 bases). The germline V gene encodes CDR1 SQVTM and CDR2 ANQGSEA. The CDR3 runs 14 residues. Trimming stripped 3 bases from V and 3 bases from J, with 14 bases between. The CDR3 region is CSVDPMDSKETQYF. Here the CDR3 DNA reads TGCAGCGTTGATCCGATGGACAGTAAAGAGACCCAGTACTTC.

V gene TRBV18 combines with J gene TRBJ2-3; D call uncertain. With 6 bases removed from V and 4 bases from J, the gap between germline ends came to 17 bases. The germline V gene has CDR1 KGHSH and CDR2 LQKENI. The CDR3 is 15 residues long. The CDR3 is CASSGSQLSSDTQYF. In DNA form, the CDR3 reads TGTGCCAGCTCCGGTTCACAGTTATCTTCAGATACGCAGTATTTT.